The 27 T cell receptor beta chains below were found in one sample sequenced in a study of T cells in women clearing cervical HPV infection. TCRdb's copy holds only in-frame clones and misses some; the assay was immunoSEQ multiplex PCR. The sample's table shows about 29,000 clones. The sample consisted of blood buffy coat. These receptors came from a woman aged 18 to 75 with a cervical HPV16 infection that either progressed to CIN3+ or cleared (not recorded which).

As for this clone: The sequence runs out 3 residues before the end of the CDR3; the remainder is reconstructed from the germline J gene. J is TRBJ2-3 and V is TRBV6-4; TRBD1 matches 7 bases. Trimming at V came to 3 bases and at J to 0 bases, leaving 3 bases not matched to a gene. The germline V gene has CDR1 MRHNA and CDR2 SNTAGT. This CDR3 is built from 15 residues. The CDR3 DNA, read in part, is TGTGCCAGCAGTGAGGGACAGCAGAGCACAGATACG. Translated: CASSEGQQSTDT. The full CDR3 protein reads CASSEGQQSTDTQYF.

CDR3 DNA (partial): TGTGCCATCGGACCCAGGGAGTACGAG. It yields the protein CAIGPREYE. Given in full, the CDR3 is CAIGPREYEQYF. V is TRBV10-3 and J is TRBJ2-7; D assignment may be TRBD1 or TRBD2 (5 bases each). The read ends 3 residues shy of where the CDR3 ends; the end is completed using the germline J gene. This CDR3 comprises 12 residues. V was cut by 8 bases and J by 4 bases, with 12 bases left in between. Germline CDR1 and CDR2: ENHRY and SYGVKD.

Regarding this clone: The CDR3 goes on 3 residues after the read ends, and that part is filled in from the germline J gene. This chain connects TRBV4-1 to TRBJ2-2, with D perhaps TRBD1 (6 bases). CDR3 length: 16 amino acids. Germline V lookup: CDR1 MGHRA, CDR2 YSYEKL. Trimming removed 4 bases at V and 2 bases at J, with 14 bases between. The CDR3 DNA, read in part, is TGCGCCAGCAGCCCAAGAAAACAGGGAAACACCGGGGAG. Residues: CASSPRKQGNTGE. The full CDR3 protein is CASSPRKQGNTGELFF.

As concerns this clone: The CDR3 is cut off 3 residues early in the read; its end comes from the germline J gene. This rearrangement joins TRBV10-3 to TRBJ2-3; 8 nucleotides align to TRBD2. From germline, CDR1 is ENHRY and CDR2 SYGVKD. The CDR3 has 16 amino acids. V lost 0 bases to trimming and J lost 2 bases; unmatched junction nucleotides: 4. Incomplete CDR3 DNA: TGTGCCATCAGTGAGTCGGTAGCGGGGATCACAGATACG. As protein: CAISESVAGITDT. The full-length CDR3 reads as CAISESVAGITDTQYF.

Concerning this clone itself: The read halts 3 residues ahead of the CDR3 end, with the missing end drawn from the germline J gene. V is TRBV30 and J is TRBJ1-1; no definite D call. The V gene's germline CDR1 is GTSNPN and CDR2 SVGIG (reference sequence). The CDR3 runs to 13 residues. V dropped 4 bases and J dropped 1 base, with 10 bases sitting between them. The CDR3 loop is CAWTRRANTEAFF. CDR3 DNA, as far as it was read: TGTGCCTGGACCCGTAGGGCGAACACTGAA.

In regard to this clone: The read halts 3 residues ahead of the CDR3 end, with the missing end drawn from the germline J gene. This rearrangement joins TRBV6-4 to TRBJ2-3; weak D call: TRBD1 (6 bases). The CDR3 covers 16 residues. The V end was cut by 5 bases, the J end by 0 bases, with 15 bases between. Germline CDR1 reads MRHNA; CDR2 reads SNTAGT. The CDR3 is CASSQIGTPSTDTQYF. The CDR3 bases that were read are TGTGCCAGCAGTCAGATCGGGACACCGAGCACAGATACG.

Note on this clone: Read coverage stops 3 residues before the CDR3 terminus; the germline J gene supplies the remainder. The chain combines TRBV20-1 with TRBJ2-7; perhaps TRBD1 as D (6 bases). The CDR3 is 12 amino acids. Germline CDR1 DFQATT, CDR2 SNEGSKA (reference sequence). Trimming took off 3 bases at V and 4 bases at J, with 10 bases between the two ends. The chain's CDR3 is CSASLTGYEQYF. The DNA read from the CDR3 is TGCAGTGCTAGCTTAACAGGGTACGAG.

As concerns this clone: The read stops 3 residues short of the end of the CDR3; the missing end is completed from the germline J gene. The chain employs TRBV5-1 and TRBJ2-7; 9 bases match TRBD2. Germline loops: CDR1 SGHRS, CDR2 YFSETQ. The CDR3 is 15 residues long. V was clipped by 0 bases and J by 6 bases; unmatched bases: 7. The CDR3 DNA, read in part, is TGCGCCAGCAGCTTGGTGGGACTAGCATTGTTCGAG. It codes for CASSLVGLALFE. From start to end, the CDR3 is CASSLVGLALFEQYF.

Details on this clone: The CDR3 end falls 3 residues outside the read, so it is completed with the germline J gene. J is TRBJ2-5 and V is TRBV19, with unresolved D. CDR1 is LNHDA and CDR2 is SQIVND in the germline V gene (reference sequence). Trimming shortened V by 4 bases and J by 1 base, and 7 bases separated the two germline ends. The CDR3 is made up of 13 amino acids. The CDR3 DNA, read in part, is TGTGCCAGTAGTAAGGCAGTCCAAGAGACC. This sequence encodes CASSKAVQET. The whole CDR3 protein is CASSKAVQETQYF.

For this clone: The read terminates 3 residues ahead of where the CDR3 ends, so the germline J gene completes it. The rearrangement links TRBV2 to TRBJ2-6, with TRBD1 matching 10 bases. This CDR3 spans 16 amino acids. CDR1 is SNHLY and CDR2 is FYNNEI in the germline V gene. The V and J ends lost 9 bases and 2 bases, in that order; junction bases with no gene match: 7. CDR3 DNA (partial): TGTGCCAGGGGGACAGGGGTAGGCGCTGGGGCCAACGTC. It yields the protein CARGTGVGAGANV. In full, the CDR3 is CARGTGVGAGANVLTF. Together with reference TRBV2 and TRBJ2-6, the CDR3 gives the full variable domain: EPEVTQTPSHQVTQMGQEVILRCVPISNHLYFYWYRQILGQKVEFLVSFYNNEISEKSEIFDDQFSVERPDGSNFTLKIRSTKLEDSAMYFCARGTGVGAGANVLTFGAGSRLTVL.

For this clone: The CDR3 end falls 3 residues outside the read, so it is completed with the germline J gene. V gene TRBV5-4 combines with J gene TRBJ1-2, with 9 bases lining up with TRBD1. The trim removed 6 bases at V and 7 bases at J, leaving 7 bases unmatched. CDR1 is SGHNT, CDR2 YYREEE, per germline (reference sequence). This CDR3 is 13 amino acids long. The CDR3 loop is CASKAGQGFGYTF. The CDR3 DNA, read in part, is TGTGCCAGCAAGGCGGGACAGGGATTTGGC.

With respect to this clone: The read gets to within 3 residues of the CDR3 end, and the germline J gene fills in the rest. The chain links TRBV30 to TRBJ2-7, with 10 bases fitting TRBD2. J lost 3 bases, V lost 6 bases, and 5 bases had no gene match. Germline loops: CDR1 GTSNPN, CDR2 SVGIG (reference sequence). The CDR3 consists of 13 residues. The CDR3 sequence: CACLAGANYEQYF. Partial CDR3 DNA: TGTGCCTGCCTAGCGGGGGCCAACTACGAG. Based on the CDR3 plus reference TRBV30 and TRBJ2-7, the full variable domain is SQTIHQWPATLVQPVGSPLSLECTVEGTSNPNLYWYRQAAGRGLQLLFYSVGIGQISSEVPQNLSASRPQDRQFILSSKKLLLSDSGFYLCACLAGANYEQYFGPGTRLTVT.

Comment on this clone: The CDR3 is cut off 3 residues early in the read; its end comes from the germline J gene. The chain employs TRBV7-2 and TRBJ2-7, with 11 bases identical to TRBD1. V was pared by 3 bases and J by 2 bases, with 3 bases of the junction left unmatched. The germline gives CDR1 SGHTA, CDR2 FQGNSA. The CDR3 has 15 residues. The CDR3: CASSFPGQGAYEQYF. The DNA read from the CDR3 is TGTGCCAGCAGCTTCCCGGGACAGGGGGCCTACGAG.

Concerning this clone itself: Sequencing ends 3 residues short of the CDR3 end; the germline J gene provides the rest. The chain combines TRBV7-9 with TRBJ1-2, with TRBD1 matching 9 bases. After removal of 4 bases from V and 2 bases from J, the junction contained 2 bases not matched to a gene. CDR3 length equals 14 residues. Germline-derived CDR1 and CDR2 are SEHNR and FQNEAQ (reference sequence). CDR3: CASSYGTGNYGYTF. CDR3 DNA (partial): TGTGCCAGCAGCTACGGGACAGGGAACTATGGC.

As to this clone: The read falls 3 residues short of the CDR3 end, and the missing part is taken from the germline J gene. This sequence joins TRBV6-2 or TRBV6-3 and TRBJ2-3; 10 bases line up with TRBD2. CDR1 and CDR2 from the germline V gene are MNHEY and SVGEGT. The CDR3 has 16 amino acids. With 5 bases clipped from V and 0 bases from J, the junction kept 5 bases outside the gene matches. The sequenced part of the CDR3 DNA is TGTGCCAGCAGTCTCGGACTAGCGGCGAGCACAGATACG. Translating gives CASSLGLAASTDT. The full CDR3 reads CASSLGLAASTDTQYF.

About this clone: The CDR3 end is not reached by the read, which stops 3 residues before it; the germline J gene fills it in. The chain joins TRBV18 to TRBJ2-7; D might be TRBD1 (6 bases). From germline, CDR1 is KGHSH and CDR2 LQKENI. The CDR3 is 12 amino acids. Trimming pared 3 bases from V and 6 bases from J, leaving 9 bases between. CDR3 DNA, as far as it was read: TGTGCCAGCTCACCCCGGGACATCGAG. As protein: CASSPRDIE. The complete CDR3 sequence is CASSPRDIEQYF.

The CDR3 DNA, read in part, is TGTGCCAGCAGTTACTTTATGACAGGGTACGAG. Amino acid sequence: CASSYFMTGYE. The whole CDR3 sequence is CASSYFMTGYEQYF. The chain uses TRBV6-2 or TRBV6-3 and TRBJ2-7; 7 bases match TRBD1. The CDR3 is cut off 3 residues early in the read; its end comes from the germline J gene. Trimming at V came to 1 base and at J to 4 bases, leaving 4 bases not matched to a gene. Germline V CDR1 and CDR2: MNHEY, SVGEGT. The CDR3 has 14 residues.

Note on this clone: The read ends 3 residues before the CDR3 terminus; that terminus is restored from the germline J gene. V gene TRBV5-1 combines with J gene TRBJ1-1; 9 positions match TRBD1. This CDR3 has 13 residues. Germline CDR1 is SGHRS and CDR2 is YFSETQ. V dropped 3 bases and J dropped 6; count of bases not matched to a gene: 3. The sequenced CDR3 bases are TGCGCCAGCAGCTGGGGACAGGGCGCTGAA. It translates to CASSWGQGAE. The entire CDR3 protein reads CASSWGQGAEAFF.

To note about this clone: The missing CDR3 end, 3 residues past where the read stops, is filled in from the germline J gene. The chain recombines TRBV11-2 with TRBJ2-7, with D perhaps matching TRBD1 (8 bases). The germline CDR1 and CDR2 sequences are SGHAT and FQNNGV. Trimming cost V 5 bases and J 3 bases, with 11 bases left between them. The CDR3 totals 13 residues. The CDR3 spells CASSTGGGYEQYF. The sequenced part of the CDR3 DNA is TGTGCCAGCAGCACAGGGGGGGGCTACGAG.

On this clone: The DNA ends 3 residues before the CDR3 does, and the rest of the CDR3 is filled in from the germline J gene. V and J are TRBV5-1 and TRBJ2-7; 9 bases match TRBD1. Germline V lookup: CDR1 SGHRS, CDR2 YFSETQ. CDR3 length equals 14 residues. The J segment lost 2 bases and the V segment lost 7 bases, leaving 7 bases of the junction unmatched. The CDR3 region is CASRGDRVPYEQYF. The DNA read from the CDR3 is TGCGCCAGCCGGGGGGACAGGGTCCCCTACGAG.

Here the CDR3 reads CASSERFNYGYTF. The DNA read from the CDR3 is TGCGCCAGCAGTGAACGGTTCAACTATGGC. This sequence joins TRBV10-1 and TRBJ1-2; D ambiguous. The read halts 3 residues ahead of the CDR3 end, with the missing end drawn from the germline J gene. This CDR3 comprises 13 residues. V was clipped by 3 bases and J by 2 bases, with 7 bases between them. Germline-derived CDR1 and CDR2 are WNHNN and SYGVQD (reference sequence).

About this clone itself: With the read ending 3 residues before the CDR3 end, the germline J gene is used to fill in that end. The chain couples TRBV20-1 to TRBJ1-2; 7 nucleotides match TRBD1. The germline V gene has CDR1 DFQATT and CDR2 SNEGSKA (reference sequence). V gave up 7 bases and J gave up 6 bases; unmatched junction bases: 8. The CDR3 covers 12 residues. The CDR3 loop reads CSVKQGSDGYTF. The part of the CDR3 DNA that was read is TGCAGTGTAAAACAGGGGTCAGATGGC.

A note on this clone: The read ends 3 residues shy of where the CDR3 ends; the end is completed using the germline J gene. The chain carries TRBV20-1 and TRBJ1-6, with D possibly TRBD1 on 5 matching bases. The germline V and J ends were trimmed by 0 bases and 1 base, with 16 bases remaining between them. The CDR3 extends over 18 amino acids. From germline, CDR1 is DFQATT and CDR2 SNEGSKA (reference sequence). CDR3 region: CSAREWAQVGSYNSPLHF. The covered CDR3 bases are TGCAGTGCTAGAGAATGGGCACAGGTCGGGTCCTATAATTCACCC.

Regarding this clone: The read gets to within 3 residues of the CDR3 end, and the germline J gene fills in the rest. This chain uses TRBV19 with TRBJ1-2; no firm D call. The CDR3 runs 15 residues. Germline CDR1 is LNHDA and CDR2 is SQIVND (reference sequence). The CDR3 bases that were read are TGTGCCAGTAGTATAGAACTAGCGGGGTCCTACGAC. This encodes CASSIELAGSYD. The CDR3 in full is CASSIELAGSYDYTF.

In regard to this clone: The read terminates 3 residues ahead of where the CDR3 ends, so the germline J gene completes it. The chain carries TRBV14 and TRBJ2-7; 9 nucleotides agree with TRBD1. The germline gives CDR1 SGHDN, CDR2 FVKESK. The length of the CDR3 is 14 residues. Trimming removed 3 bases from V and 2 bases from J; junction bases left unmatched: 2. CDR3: CASSHRDRAYEQYF. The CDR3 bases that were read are TGTGCCAGCAGCCACCGGGACAGGGCCTACGAG. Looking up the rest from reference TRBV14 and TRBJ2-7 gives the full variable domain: EAGVTQFPSHSVIEKGQTVTLRCDPISGHDNLYWYRRVMGKEIKFLLHFVKESKQDESGMPNNRFLAERTGGTYSTLKVQPAELEDSGVYFCASSHRDRAYEQYFGPGTRLTVT.

Partial CDR3 DNA: TGTGCCAGCAGCCAAGTTGTGGACAGGTTGGAGACC. Translation: CASSQVVDRLET. The full CDR3 protein is CASSQVVDRLETQYF. The genes are TRBV14 and TRBJ2-5, with TRBD1 matching over 7 bases. The CDR3 end is not reached by the read, which stops 3 residues before it; the germline J gene fills it in. This CDR3 spans 15 amino acids. The V and J ends lost 1 base and 5 bases, in that order; junction bases with no gene match: 7. The germline V gene encodes CDR1 SGHDN and CDR2 FVKESK.

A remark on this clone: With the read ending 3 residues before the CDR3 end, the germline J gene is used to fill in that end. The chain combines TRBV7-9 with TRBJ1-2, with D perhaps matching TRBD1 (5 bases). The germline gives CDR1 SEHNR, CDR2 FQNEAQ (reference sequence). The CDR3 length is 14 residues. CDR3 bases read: TGTGCCAGCAGCTTAGACAGGTCCCCCCAGAGC. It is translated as CASSLDRSPQS. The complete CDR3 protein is CASSLDRSPQSYTF.